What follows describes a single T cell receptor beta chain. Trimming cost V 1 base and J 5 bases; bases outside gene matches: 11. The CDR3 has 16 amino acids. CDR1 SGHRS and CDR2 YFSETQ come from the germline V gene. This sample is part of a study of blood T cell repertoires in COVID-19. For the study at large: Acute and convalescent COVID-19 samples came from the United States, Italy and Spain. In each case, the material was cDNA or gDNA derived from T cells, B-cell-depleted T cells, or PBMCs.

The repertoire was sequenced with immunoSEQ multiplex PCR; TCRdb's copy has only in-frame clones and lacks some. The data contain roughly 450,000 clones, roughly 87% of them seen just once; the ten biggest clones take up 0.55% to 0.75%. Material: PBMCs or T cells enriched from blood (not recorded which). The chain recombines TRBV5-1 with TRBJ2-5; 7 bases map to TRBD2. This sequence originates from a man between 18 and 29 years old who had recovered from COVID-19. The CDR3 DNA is TGCGCCAGCAGCTTGAGCGGGGCGCAGTGGGGTGAGACCCAGTACTTC. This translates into CASSLSGAQWGETQYF.